This T cell receptor (beta chain) comes out of a study of T cell changes during pregnancy in multiple sclerosis. TCRdb keeps only in-frame clones here, not all; method: immunoSEQ multiplex PCR. The sample yields tens of thousands of clones, more than 70% seen once. In its sample, this clone was seen a few times. This CDR3 comprises 15 residues. V was clipped by 4 bases and J by 4 bases; unmatched bases: 10. Germline assignment: CDR1 SGHDT and CDR2 YYEEEE. Material: peripheral blood, obtained in the first trimester of pregnancy. The sequence came from a female donor in good health, enrolled as a control in a pregnancy study. The chain employs TRBV5-6 and TRBJ1-1, with 7 bases aligning to TRBD1. CDR3: CASSDGTVGRTEAFF. CDR3 bases: TGTGCCAGCAGCGACGGGACAGTCGGACGCACTGAAGCTTTCTTT.